This T cell receptor (beta chain) stems from a study of T cell responses to AZD1222 COVID-19 vaccine. Overall study results and limits: Clonal diversity may have been underestimated in mostly white British donors.

A remark on this clone: Its target is not known.

Produced via immunoSEQ multiplex PCR; TCRdb's table is partial and in-frame only. Among approximately 120,000 clones listed, about 88% were seen once. The germline V gene has CDR1 SNHLY and CDR2 FYNNEI. The germline V and J ends were trimmed by 8 bases and 8 bases, with 24 bases remaining between them. The CDR3 loop spans 15 amino acids. Sequences were derived from peripheral blood, sampled on day 0 of AZD1222 vaccination. The chain links TRBV2 to TRBJ1-2; D perhaps matches TRBD1 (5 bases). The clonotype originates from an adult in good health. CDR3 sequence reads: CASGEPVGGRGGYTF. The CDR3 region has the DNA TGTGCCAGCGGAGAGCCGGTGGGGGGACGGGGAGGCTACACCTTC.